The 28 T cell receptor beta chains listed next were all sequenced from one sample in a study of patients and donors after allogeneic stem cell transplantation. TCRdb called the RT-PCR reads again in MiXCR, with one record for every CDR3 protein. The sample lists around 30,000 distinct CDR3 sequences; roughly a third were seen once. The specimen sequenced was blood, either unsorted or a sorted T cell fraction (not recorded which). These receptors all stem from a human donor who was either an allogeneic HSCT recipient or a stem cell or donor lymphocyte infusion donor (not recorded which). It is not recorded whose cells these are; they may come from a transplant donor.

This clonotype has a count of ten or more. V and J are TRBV5-1 and TRBJ1-2; the match to TRBD1 covers 7 bases. Trimming took 4 bases from V and 6 from J; bases not matched to a gene: 6. From germline, CDR1 is SGHRS and CDR2 YFSETQ. This CDR3 is 13 amino acids long. CDR3 DNA: TGCGCCAGCAGCACGCAGGGGGTGGATGGCTACACCTTC. Residues: CASSTQGVDGYTF.

V gene TRBV7-2 combines with J gene TRBJ2-3; D may be TRBD1 (5 bases). This CDR3 is 15 amino acids long. Germline V CDR1 and CDR2: SGHTA, FQGNSA. V was clipped by 4 bases and J by 2 bases, with 13 bases between them. The CDR3 reads CASSSRVGVTDTQYF. The CDR3 bases are TGTGCCAGCAGCTCCCGGGTAGGGGTCACAGATACGCAGTATTTT.

This chain links TRBV5-1 with TRBJ1-2; no clear D gene. The germline V and J ends were trimmed by 0 bases and 2 bases, with 11 bases remaining between them. CDR1 SGHRS and CDR2 YFSETQ come from the germline V gene. The CDR3 length is 15 residues. The CDR3 DNA is TGCGCCAGCAGCTTGGAATTAGCCAGCAACTATGGCTACACCTTC. Its translation is CASSLELASNYGYTF.

The chain uses TRBV20-1 and TRBJ2-7, with 9 bases identical to TRBD2. V was pared by 0 bases and J by 3 bases, with 6 bases of the junction left unmatched. The CDR3 spans 15 residues. Germline V lookup: CDR1 DFQATT, CDR2 SNEGSKA (reference sequence). As DNA, the CDR3 is TGCAGTGCTAGAGATGGCCTAGCGGGGAGCTACGAGCAGTACTTC. This encodes CSARDGLAGSYEQYF.

This clonotype was seen only a few times. The genes are TRBV12-3 or TRBV12-4 and TRBJ2-7; no clear D. This CDR3 has 15 residues. V was cut by 5 bases and J by 0 bases, with 14 bases left in between. CDR3 region: CASSIKSPSSYEQYF. CDR3 DNA sequence: TGTGCCAGCAGTATAAAGTCTCCTAGCTCCTACGAGCAGTACTTC.

This chain links TRBV7-9 with TRBJ2-7; TRBD2 agrees at 8 bases. Germline V gene sequence: CDR1 SEHNR, CDR2 FQNEAQ (reference sequence). The CDR3 sequence is 13 residues long. With V trimmed by 4 bases and J by 4 bases, 3 bases remained unmatched. The CDR3 reads CASSSPGGYEQYF. The CDR3, as DNA: TGTGCCAGCAGCTCACCGGGGGGGTACGAGCAGTACTTC.

The chain combines TRBV15 with TRBJ2-7; no clear D. V was clipped by 0 bases and J by 6 bases, with 9 bases between them. The CDR3 spans 13 residues. In germline, CDR1 is LNHNV, CDR2 YYDKDF (reference sequence). The chain's CDR3 is CATSRDRAREQYF. CDR3 nucleotides: TGTGCCACCAGCAGAGATAGAGCACGCGAGCAGTACTTC.

The chain links TRBV3-2 to TRBJ2-3; the table's D call TRBD2 went unverified against the DNA. TRBV3-2 is labeled a pseudogene. CDR3 length: 15 residues. CDR3 sequence (DNA): TGTGCCAGCAGCCGCGGGGGGGCCGGGGCAGATACGCAGTATTTT. Translation gives CASSRGGAGADTQYF.

This clonotype occurred once. The chain recombines TRBV12-3 or TRBV12-4 with TRBJ1-6; D might be TRBD1 (6 bases). The CDR3 contains 12 residues. Deletions cut 10 bases from V and 8 bases from J, with 12 bases between. CDR3 loop: CATQGKDSPLHF. Here the CDR3 DNA reads TGTGCCACTCAGGGGAAGGATTCACCCCTCCACTTT.

This clonotype has just a few counts. The chain uses TRBV7-2 and TRBJ1-2; a possible D gene is TRBD1 (5 bases). The germline CDR1 and CDR2 sequences are SGHTA and FQGNSA. Deletions cut 5 bases from V and 0 bases from J, with 10 bases between. This CDR3 region has 14 residues. CDR3 amino acids: CASSLGGANYGYTF. DNA of the CDR3: TGTGCCAGCAGCCTGGGGGGGGCTAACTATGGCTACACCTTC.

This clonotype was found many times. The V call is TRBV5-1, the J call TRBJ2-1; 8 bases line up with TRBD2. The CDR3 is 16 amino acids. The V gene end was trimmed by 0 bases and the J gene end by 4 bases; junction bases not matched to a gene: 6. Per the germline V gene, CDR1 is SGHRS and CDR2 is YFSETQ. The CDR3 coding sequence is TGCGCCAGCAGCTTGGGGGTCGCTAGCGGGTACAATGAGCAGTTCTTC. As protein: CASSLGVASGYNEQFF.

The chain carries TRBV18 and TRBJ2-5, with a weak D call TRBD1 (6 bases). Germline-derived CDR1 and CDR2 are KGHSH and LQKENI. Trimming pared 3 bases from V and 2 bases from J, leaving 16 bases between. The length of the CDR3 is 16 residues. CDR3 bases: TGTGCCAGCTCACCTTCGATAGTGACAGGACAAGAGACCCAGTACTTC. Amino acids: CASSPSIVTGQETQYF.

This clonotype was counted only a few times. The chain recombines TRBV20-1 with TRBJ1-1; TRBD1 is a possible D gene (5 bases). The V and J ends lost 7 bases and 5 bases respectively, with 11 bases between them. This CDR3 region has 11 residues. The germline V gene has CDR1 DFQATT and CDR2 SNEGSKA (reference sequence). The CDR3 reads CSGGRRTEAFF. The CDR3 DNA reads as TGCAGTGGGGGACGTAGAACTGAAGCTTTCTTT.

The chain joins TRBV7-9 to TRBJ1-2; D not certain. V lost 6 bases, J lost 2 bases, and 10 bases lay in between. Germline V lookup: CDR1 SEHNR, CDR2 FQNEAQ (reference sequence). The CDR3 contains 13 residues. CDR3 nucleotides: TGTGCCAGCAGTGCCTCAGTGAACTATGGCTACACCTTC. This translates into CASSASVNYGYTF.

The rearrangement joins TRBV10-3 to TRBJ1-6, with TRBD1 matching over 8 bases. CDR3 size: 14 residues. V trimming: 10 bases; J trimming: 10 bases; junction bases outside the gene matches: 12. Germline assignment: CDR1 ENHRY and CDR2 SYGVKD. The CDR3 bases are TGTGCCACCGCCGGACAGGGAGGGGAATCACCCCTCCACTTT. This codes for CATAGQGGESPLHF.

A few counts support this clonotype. DNA of the CDR3: TGTGCCAGCAGCTTAGGTCCAGGGTCGCCGTCTGGAAACACCATATATTTT. Translated, it gives CASSLGPGSPSGNTIYF. The chain carries TRBV11-3 and TRBJ1-3, with D possibly TRBD1 on 5 matching bases. The length of the CDR3 is 17 residues. V gave up 1 base and J gave up 1 base, with 14 bases separating them. Germline CDR1 SGHNT, CDR2 YENEEA. Filled out from reference TRBV11-3 and TRBJ1-3, the complete variable domain reads EAGVVQSPRYKIIEKKQPVAFWCNPISGHNTLYWYLQNLGQGPELLIRYENEEAVDDSQLPKDRFSAERLKGVDSTLKIQPAELGDSAVYLCASSLGPGSPSGNTIYFGEGSWLTVV.

J is TRBJ1-3 and V is TRBV12-3 or TRBV12-4; D gene uncertain. Trimming left V 6 bases short and J 4 bases short, with 7 bases between. The CDR3 extends over 12 amino acids. CDR3 in DNA: TGTGCCAGCAGAACACAGGGAAACACCATATATTTT. Translating gives CASRTQGNTIYF.

V is TRBV6-5 and J is TRBJ2-3, with D possibly TRBD2 on 6 matching bases. Trimming stripped 8 bases from V and 3 bases from J, with 12 bases between. Germline V gene sequence: CDR1 MNHEY, CDR2 SVGAGI. This CDR3 has 13 residues. The chain's CDR3 is CASREWATDTQYF. The CDR3 DNA reads TGTGCCAGCCGGGAGTGGGCGACAGATACGCAGTATTTT.

This clonotype was observed a handful of times. The genes are TRBV29-1 and TRBJ2-5; 8 bases match TRBD1. V gave up 3 bases and J gave up 7 bases; unmatched junction bases: 10. CDR1 and CDR2 (germline): SQVTM, ANQGSEA. This CDR3 contains 14 residues. CDR3 protein: CSVEFLGQGTTQYF. CDR3 nucleotides: TGCAGCGTTGAGTTTTTAGGACAGGGTACGACCCAGTACTTC.

DNA for the CDR3: TGCAGCGTTGGCAGGGTGGCTGAAGCTTTCTTT. This gives the protein CSVGRVAEAFF. V usage is TRBV29-1 and J usage is TRBJ1-1; tentative D call: TRBD1 (5 bases). Between the trimmed V and J ends, which lost 4 bases and 6 bases, there was a span of 9 bases. Germline CDR1 and CDR2: SQVTM and ANQGSEA. The CDR3 runs to 11 residues.

V usage is TRBV5-6 and J usage is TRBJ1-5; TRBD1 is a possible D gene (5 bases). This CDR3 spans 14 amino acids. CDR1 is SGHDT and CDR2 is YYEEEE in the germline V gene. With 1 base removed from V and 6 bases from J, the gap between germline ends came to 11 bases. The CDR3, as DNA: TGTGCCAGCAGCTTGTGGGGCGCGGGTCAGCCCCAGCATTTT. It codes for CASSLWGAGQPQHF. The whole variable domain, filled in from reference TRBV5-6 and TRBJ1-5, reads DAGVTQSPTHLIKTRGQQVTLRCSPKSGHDTVSWYQQALGQGPQFIFQYYEEEERQRGNFPDRFSGHQFPNYSSELNVNALLLGDSALYLCASSLWGAGQPQHFGDGTRLSIL.

The chain combines TRBV5-1 with TRBJ1-1; D gene uncertain. The ends were cut back, 0 bases at V and 4 bases at J, with 7 bases in the middle. The CDR3 loop spans 13 amino acids. The V gene's germline CDR1 is SGHRS and CDR2 YFSETQ. This CDR3 reads CASSLERGTEAFF. The CDR3 coding sequence is TGCGCCAGCAGCTTGGAGCGGGGCACTGAAGCTTTCTTT.

The chain carries TRBV12-3 or TRBV12-4 and TRBJ1-1, with D possibly TRBD1 on 6 matching bases. V lost 5 bases, J lost 3 bases, and 19 bases lay in between. This CDR3 has 16 amino acids. CDR3 coding DNA: TGTGCCAGCAGTCTAGGGTCCAGGGGCGAGGACACTGAAGCTTTCTTT. Translating it yields CASSLGSRGEDTEAFF.

V usage is TRBV12-3 or TRBV12-4 and J usage is TRBJ2-4; D is tentatively TRBD1 or TRBD2 (5 bases each). This CDR3 is 15 amino acids long. V was trimmed by 5 bases and J by 3 bases, leaving 14 bases between them. The CDR3 reads CASSLWGFSKNIQYF. CDR3 bases: TGTGCCAGCAGTCTGTGGGGGTTTAGCAAAAACATTCAGTACTTC.

The DNA of the CDR3 is TGCGCCAGCAGCCAAGATTTGTCCAGCGGGAGCTACGAGCAGTACTTC. It yields the protein CASSQDLSSGSYEQYF. The chain carries TRBV4-3 and TRBJ2-7; TRBD2 agrees at 8 bases. The junction had 7 bases not matched to a gene; V was cut back by 0 bases and J by 3 bases. The CDR3 runs to 16 residues. Germline assignment: CDR1 LGHNA and CDR2 YSLEER.

This clonotype was seen only a few times. The rearrangement joins TRBV5-6 to TRBJ2-3, with 8 bases identical to TRBD2. The CDR3 runs to 14 residues. V lost 2 bases, J lost 6 bases, and 5 bases stayed unmatched. Germline V gene lookup returns CDR1 SGHDT and CDR2 YYEEEE. In DNA, the CDR3 is TGTGCCAGCAGCTTTGGACTAGCTTCTGATACGCAGTATTTT. Its translation: CASSFGLASDTQYF. Full variable domain (missing parts from reference TRBV5-6 and TRBJ2-3): DAGVTQSPTHLIKTRGQQVTLRCSPKSGHDTVSWYQQALGQGPQFIFQYYEEEERQRGNFPDRFSGHQFPNYSSELNVNALLLGDSALYLCASSFGLASDTQYFGPGTRLTVL.

V gene TRBV29-1 combines with J gene TRBJ2-7; 9 positions match TRBD1. CDR3 length: 13 amino acids. J gave up 3 bases and V 4 bases, and 4 bases lay outside the gene matches. The germline V gene has CDR1 SQVTM and CDR2 ANQGSEA. CDR3 DNA sequence: TGCAGCGTTGCACAGGGGGCCCTCTACGAGCAGTACTTC. The encoded protein is CSVAQGALYEQYF.

The J gene is TRBJ2-1, the V gene TRBV7-9, with D possibly TRBD1 on 6 matching bases. From germline, CDR1 is SEHNR and CDR2 FQNEAQ (reference sequence). V lost 6 bases, J lost 10 bases, and 13 bases lay in between. The CDR3 is 12 amino acids. CDR3 amino acids: CASSRDTGEQFF. As DNA, the CDR3 is TGTGCCAGCAGTCGGGACACGGGAGAGCAGTTCTTC.